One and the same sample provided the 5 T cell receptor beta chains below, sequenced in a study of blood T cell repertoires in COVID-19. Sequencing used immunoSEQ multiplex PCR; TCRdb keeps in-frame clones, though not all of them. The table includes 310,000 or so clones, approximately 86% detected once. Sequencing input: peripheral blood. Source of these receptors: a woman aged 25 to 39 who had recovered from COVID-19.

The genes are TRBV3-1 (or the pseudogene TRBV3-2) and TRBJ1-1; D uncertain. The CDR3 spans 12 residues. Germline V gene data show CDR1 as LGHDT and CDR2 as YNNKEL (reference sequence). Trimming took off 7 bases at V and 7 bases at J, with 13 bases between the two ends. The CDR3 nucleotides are TGTGCCAGCACCTCCGGAGGGAATGAAGCTTTCTTT. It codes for CASTSGGNEAFF.

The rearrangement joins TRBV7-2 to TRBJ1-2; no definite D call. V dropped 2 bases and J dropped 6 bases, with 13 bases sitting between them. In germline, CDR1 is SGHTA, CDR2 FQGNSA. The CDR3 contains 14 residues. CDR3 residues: CASSLNPLIDGYTF. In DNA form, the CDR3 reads TGTGCCAGCAGCTTAAATCCTCTTATTGATGGCTACACCTTC.

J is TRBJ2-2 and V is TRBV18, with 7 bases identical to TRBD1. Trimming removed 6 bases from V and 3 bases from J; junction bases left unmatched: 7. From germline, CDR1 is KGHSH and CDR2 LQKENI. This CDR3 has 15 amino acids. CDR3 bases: TGTGCCAGCTCCCTTATGACAGGGCACACCGGGGAGCTGTTTTTT. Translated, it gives CASSLMTGHTGELFF.

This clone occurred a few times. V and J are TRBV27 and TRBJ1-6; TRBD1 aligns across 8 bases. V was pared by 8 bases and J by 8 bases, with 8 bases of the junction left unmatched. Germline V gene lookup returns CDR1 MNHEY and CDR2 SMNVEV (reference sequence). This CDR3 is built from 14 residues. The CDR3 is CASCRGRGDSPLHF. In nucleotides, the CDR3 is TGTGCCAGCTGCAGGGGGCGCGGAGATTCACCCCTCCACTTT.

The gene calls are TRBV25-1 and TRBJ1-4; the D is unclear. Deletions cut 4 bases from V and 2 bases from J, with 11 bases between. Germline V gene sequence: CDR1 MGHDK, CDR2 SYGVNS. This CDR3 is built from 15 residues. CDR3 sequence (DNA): TGTGCCAGCAGTGGGGCGGGAGAGACTAATGAAAAACTGTTTTTT. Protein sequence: CASSGAGETNEKLFF.